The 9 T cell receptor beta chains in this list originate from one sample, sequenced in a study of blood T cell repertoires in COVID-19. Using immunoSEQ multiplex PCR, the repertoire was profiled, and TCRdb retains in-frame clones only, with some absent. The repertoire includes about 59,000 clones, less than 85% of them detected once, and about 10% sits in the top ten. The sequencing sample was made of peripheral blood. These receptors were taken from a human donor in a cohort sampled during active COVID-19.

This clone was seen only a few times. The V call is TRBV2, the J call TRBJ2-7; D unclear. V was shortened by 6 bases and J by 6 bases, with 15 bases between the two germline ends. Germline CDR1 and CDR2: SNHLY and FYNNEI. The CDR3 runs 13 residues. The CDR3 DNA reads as TGTGCCAGCAGGACACTGAGAGATGGCGAGCAGTACTTC. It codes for CASRTLRDGEQYF.

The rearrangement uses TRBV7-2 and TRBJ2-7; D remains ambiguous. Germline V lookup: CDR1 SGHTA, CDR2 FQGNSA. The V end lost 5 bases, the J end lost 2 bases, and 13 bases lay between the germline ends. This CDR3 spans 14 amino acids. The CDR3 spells CASSPWATTYEQYF. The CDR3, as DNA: TGTGCCAGCAGCCCCTGGGCGACCACCTACGAGCAGTACTTC. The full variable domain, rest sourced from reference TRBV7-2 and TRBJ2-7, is GAGVSQSPSNKVTEKGKDVELRCDPISGHTALYWYRQSLGQGLEFLIYFQGNSAPDKSGLPSDRFSAERTGGSVSTLTIQRTQQEDSAVYLCASSPWATTYEQYFGPGTRLTVT.

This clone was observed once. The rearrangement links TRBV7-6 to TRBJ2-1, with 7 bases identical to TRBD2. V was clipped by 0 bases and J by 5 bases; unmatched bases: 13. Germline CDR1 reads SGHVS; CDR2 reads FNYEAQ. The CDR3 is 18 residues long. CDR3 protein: CASSLARFGTISDNEQFF. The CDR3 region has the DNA TGTGCCAGCAGCTTAGCGCGTTTCGGGACTATTTCCGACAATGAGCAGTTCTTC. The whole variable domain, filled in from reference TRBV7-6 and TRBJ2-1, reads GAGVSQSPRYKVTKRGQDVALRCDPISGHVSLYWYRQALGQGPEFLTYFNYEAQQDKSGLPNDRFSAERPEGSISTLTIQRTEQRDSAMYRCASSLARFGTISDNEQFFGPGTRLTVL.

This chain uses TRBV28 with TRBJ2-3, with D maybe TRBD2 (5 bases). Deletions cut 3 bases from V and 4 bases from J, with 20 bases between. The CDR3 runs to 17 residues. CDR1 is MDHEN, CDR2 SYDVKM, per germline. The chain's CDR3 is CASSLGSIGLRADTQYF. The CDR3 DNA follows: TGTGCCAGCAGTTTGGGGTCCATCGGTCTGCGGGCAGATACGCAGTATTTT.

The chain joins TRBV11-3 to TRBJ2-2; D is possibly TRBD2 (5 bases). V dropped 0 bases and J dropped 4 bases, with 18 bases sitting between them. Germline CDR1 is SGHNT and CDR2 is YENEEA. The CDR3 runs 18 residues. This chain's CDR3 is CASSLDGPGYGGTGELFF. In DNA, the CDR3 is TGTGCCAGCAGCTTAGATGGTCCGGGATATGGTGGCACCGGGGAGCTGTTTTTT.

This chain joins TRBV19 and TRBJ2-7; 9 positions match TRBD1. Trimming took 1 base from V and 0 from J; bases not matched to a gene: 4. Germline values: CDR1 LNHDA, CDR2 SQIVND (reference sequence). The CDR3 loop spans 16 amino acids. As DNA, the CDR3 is TGTGCCAGTAGTATAGCACAGGGGGCAAACTCCTACGAGCAGTACTTC. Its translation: CASSIAQGANSYEQYF.

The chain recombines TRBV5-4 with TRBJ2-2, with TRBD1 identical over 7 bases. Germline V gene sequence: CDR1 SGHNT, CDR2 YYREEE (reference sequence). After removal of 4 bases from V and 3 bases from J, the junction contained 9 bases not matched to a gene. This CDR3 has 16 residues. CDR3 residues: CASSQPGQRYTGELFF. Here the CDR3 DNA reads TGTGCCAGCAGCCAACCGGGACAGAGGTACACCGGGGAGCTGTTTTTT.

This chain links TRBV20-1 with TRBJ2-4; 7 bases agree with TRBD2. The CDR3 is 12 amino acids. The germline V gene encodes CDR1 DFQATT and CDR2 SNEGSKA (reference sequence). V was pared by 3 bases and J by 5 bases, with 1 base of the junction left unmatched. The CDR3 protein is CSASRGENIQYF. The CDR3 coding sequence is TGCAGTGCTAGTCGGGGGGAAAACATTCAGTACTTC.

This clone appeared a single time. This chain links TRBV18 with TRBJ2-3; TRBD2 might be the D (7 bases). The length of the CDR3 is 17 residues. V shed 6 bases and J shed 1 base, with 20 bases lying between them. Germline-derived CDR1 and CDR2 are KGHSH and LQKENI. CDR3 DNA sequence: TGTGCCAGCTCCAGGGGCTGGGAGGGGCTCGGCACAGATACGCAGTATTTT. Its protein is CASSRGWEGLGTDTQYF.